This T cell receptor (beta chain) was found in a study of molecular identifiers for immune sequencing clone quantification. Previously described methods with listed TCR primers produced the bulk TCR libraries. Each CDR3 protein is one row after TCRdb ran MiXCR on the PCR reads. The sample includes 50,000 to 75,000 distinct CDR3 sequences, over 15% of them seen just once. General study points: Beyond 20 RNA copies, clones held over 97% of effector molecules, compared with under 1% in naive cells.

Naive CD8 sequencing libraries were generated from 20,000 to 1,000,000 sorted cells, with 10%, 30% or 50% RNA as input. Sorting recovered naive CD8 T cells on a CD8+CD4-CCR7+CD45RA+ profile. As concerns this clonotype: Antigen specificity is unknown.

The germline CDR1 and CDR2 sequences are SEHNR and FQNEAQ (reference sequence). The CDR3 loop spans 17 amino acids. V gave up 5 bases and J gave up 0 bases; unmatched junction bases: 7. The clonotype was recovered from a human donor in good health. Some libraries in this study had Jurkat cell RNA spiked in. The chain is built from TRBV7-9 and TRBJ2-1, with TRBD2 matching over 10 bases. The sequenced material came from naive CD8+ T cells from blood, with Jurkat cell RNA spiked in. Subset reported: FACS-sorted CD8+CD4-CCR7+CD45RA+ naive T cells. The CDR3 region is CASSVGSGGSSYNEQFF. The CDR3 bases are TGTGCCAGCAGCGTAGGTAGCGGGGGGAGCTCCTACAATGAGCAGTTCTTC.